These 27 T cell receptor beta chains were sequenced from one sample in a study of T cells in Graves' hyperthyroidism and ophthalmopathy (dated by TCRdb to 2018 to 2020). Libraries were built with multiplex PCR. These reads were obtained on an Illumina HiSeq 2000. The TCR beta CDR3 regions were amplified from the RNA transcripts. The first round of RT-PCR for the TCR CDR3 was performed with the HTBI primer set and the Qiagen OneStep RT-PCR kit. The public reads were run again by TCRdb, first through fastp at Q25 and then through MiXCR, and only productive beta chains were kept. Every entry covers one CDR3 protein and lists the most common genes and DNA from its rows. For this sample there are 490,000 or so distinct CDR3 sequences; 22% appear just once. 45% to 55% of the sample is held by the ten biggest clonotypes. Sequencing was performed on blood. All receptors derive from a woman aged 70-85 years with Graves' ophthalmopathy.

This clonotype was found a few times. This rearrangement joins TRBV27 to TRBJ2-3; 13 positions agree with TRBD2. There are 15 residues in the CDR3. The V and J ends lost 5 bases and 8 bases, in that order; junction bases with no gene match: 7. Germline-derived CDR1 and CDR2 are MNHEY and SMNVEV (reference sequence). CDR3 coding DNA: TGTGCCAGCAGTCTAAGGACTAGCGGGAGTACTACGCAGTATTTT. Encoded protein: CASSLRTSGSTTQYF.

This clonotype appeared many times. The genes are TRBV19 and TRBJ2-2, with 9 bases fitting TRBD1. From germline, CDR1 is LNHDA and CDR2 SQIVND (reference sequence). V lost 5 bases, J lost 5 bases, and 6 bases stayed unmatched. CDR3 length: 15 residues. CDR3 sequence: CASSVTGGGTGELFF. The CDR3 DNA reads TGTGCCAGTAGTGTGACAGGGGGAGGGACCGGGGAGCTGTTTTTT.

The J gene is TRBJ2-1, the V gene TRBV18, with unresolved D. Germline lookup yields CDR1 KGHSH and CDR2 LQKENI. This CDR3 region has 13 residues. The V end lost 1 base, the J end lost 10 bases, and 11 bases lay between the germline ends. The CDR3 DNA follows: TGTGCCAGCTCACCACTAGTTCTTGGGGAGCAGTTCTTC. This codes for CASSPLVLGEQFF. The variable domain in full, completed from reference TRBV18 and TRBJ2-1, reads NAGVMQNPRHLVRRRGQEARLRCSPMKGHSHVYWYRQLPEEGLKFMVYLQKENIIDESGMPKERFSAEFPKEGPSILRIQQVVRGDSAAYFCASSPLVLGEQFFGPGTRLTVL.

This clonotype came up once. The chain employs TRBV27 and TRBJ1-2, with a tentative D call TRBD1 (5 bases). Germline loops: CDR1 MNHEY, CDR2 SMNVEV (reference sequence). V was trimmed by 2 bases and J by 4 bases, leaving 17 bases between them. This CDR3 contains 16 residues. Here the CDR3 DNA reads TGTGCCAGCAGTTTAGACGGGGGGTTCCCCCCCTATGGCTACACCTTC. Its protein is CASSLDGGFPPYGYTF.

This chain uses TRBV2 with TRBJ1-5, with D possibly being TRBD1 (6 bases). The CDR3 has 16 amino acids. CDR1 and CDR2 (germline): SNHLY, FYNNEI. The V end was cut by 3 bases, the J end by 2 bases, with 14 bases between. As DNA, the CDR3 is TGTGCCAGCAGTGACCCCACAGGGCTGGGCAATCAGCCCCAGCATTTT. Translating it yields CASSDPTGLGNQPQHF. The complete variable domain, with remaining parts taken from reference TRBV2 and TRBJ1-5, reads EPEVTQTPSHQVTQMGQEVILRCVPISNHLYFYWYRQILGQKVEFLVSFYNNEISEKSEIFDDQFSVERPDGSNFTLKIRSTKLEDSAMYFCASSDPTGLGNQPQHFGDGTRLSIL.

The chain recombines TRBV7-8 with TRBJ2-6, with TRBD1 as a possible D gene (5 bases). The CDR3 contains 19 residues. Per the germline V gene, CDR1 is SGHVS and CDR2 is FQNEAQ. V was pared by 2 bases and J by 1 base, with 18 bases between. The CDR3 DNA sequence: TGTGCCAGCAGCTTATTTTCAGGGTTATCATCATCTGGGGCCAACGTCCTGACTTTC. As protein: CASSLFSGLSSSGANVLTF.

This clonotype was counted between two and nine times. The chain couples TRBV11-2 to TRBJ2-7, with D uncertain. V was shortened by 7 bases and J by 1 base, with 11 bases between the two germline ends. Germline V lookup: CDR1 SGHAT, CDR2 FQNNGV. The CDR3 extends over 13 amino acids. CDR3 region: CASTPRASYEQYF. The CDR3 nucleotides read TGTGCCAGCACCCCCCGGGCGTCCTACGAGCAGTACTTC.

This clonotype was counted many times. The CDR3 coding sequence is TGCAGTGCTAGCGGACAGAGAGCTTTCTTT. Encoded protein: CSASGQRAFF. V and J are TRBV20-1 and TRBJ1-1; D is possibly TRBD1 (6 bases). Trimming left V 3 bases short and J 10 bases short, with 9 bases between. The CDR3 length is 10 residues. Germline V lookup: CDR1 DFQATT, CDR2 SNEGSKA (reference sequence).

This clonotype was counted many times. V and J are TRBV28 and TRBJ2-1, with D possibly TRBD1 on 5 matching bases. V shed 8 bases and J shed 7 bases, with 15 bases lying between them. The germline V gene has CDR1 MDHEN and CDR2 SYDVKM. The CDR3 covers 13 residues. The CDR3 DNA reads as TGTGCCAGCTGGGGCAGGGTAGAAAATGAGCAGTTCTTC. This translates into CASWGRVENEQFF.

The V and J genes are TRBV30 and TRBJ2-1, with D possibly being TRBD2 (6 bases). The germline gives CDR1 GTSNPN, CDR2 SVGIG (reference sequence). CDR3 size: 13 residues. Trimming took off 3 bases at V and 6 bases at J, with 12 bases between the two ends. The CDR3 region is CAWRGTGFNEQFF. DNA of the CDR3: TGTGCCTGGAGAGGGACTGGTTTCAATGAGCAGTTCTTC.

The V call is TRBV9, the J call TRBJ2-1; D is ambiguous. Per germline, CDR1 SGDLS and CDR2 YYNGEE. CDR3 length equals 16 residues. V gave up 3 bases and J gave up 4 bases, with 17 bases separating them. The CDR3 DNA is TGTGCCAGCAGCGCCTGGGAACACCATGGATACAATGAGCAGTTCTTC. This encodes CASSAWEHHGYNEQFF.

This clonotype was counted ten times or more. The genes are TRBV7-2 and TRBJ2-5; D is ambiguous. CDR3 length: 13 residues. Germline V gene lookup returns CDR1 SGHTA and CDR2 FQGNSA. Trimming removed 2 bases from V and 4 bases from J, with 8 bases in between. The CDR3: CASSLKYRETQYF. The CDR3 coding sequence is TGTGCCAGCAGCTTAAAGTATAGAGAGACCCAGTACTTC. Supplemented by reference TRBV7-2 and TRBJ2-5, the full variable domain reads GAGVSQSPSNKVTEKGKDVELRCDPISGHTALYWYRQSLGQGLEFLIYFQGNSAPDKSGLPSDRFSAERTGGSVSTLTIQRTQQEDSAVYLCASSLKYRETQYFGPGTRLLVL.

This clonotype has just a few counts. The gene calls are TRBV12-3 or TRBV12-4 and TRBJ2-5, with D possibly called TRBD1 or TRBD2 (5 bases each). CDR3 size: 15 residues. Trimming left V 6 bases short and J 0 bases short, with 14 bases between. CDR3 in amino acids: CASRGLDYYQETQYF. The CDR3 coding sequence is TGTGCCAGCAGGGGGCTAGACTATTACCAAGAGACCCAGTACTTC.

V is TRBV5-5 and J is TRBJ1-1, with 7 nucleotides matching TRBD1. The CDR3 has 16 amino acids. The germline V gene has CDR1 SGHKS and CDR2 YYEKEE (reference sequence). The V segment lost 6 bases and the J segment 0 bases; nucleotides outside the gene matches: 11. This CDR3 is CASTKGQMVMNTEAFF. The CDR3 coding sequence is TGTGCCAGCACCAAGGGACAGATGGTTATGAACACTGAAGCTTTCTTT.

The chain combines TRBV24-1 with TRBJ2-1, with a possible D match to TRBD1 (5 bases). This CDR3 spans 15 amino acids. Germline V CDR1 and CDR2: KGHDR, SFDVKD. The germline V and J ends were trimmed by 1 base and 4 bases, with 10 bases remaining between them. This CDR3 is CATSDFTGRYNEQFF. Here the CDR3 DNA reads TGTGCCACCAGTGATTTCACAGGCCGGTACAATGAGCAGTTCTTC.

The sample holds many counts of this clonotype. The V gene is TRBV27, the J gene TRBJ2-7, with 8 bases that match TRBD2. Germline values: CDR1 MNHEY, CDR2 SMNVEV (reference sequence). V was clipped by 5 bases and J by 0 bases; unmatched bases: 9. The CDR3 is made up of 16 amino acids. The CDR3 here is CASSTFSGSGSYEQYF. CDR3 DNA: TGTGCCAGCAGTACCTTCAGCGGGAGCGGCTCCTACGAGCAGTACTTC.

At least ten counts were recorded for this clonotype. The rearrangement links TRBV12-3 or TRBV12-4 to TRBJ2-3; D is possibly TRBD2 (6 bases). V lost 8 bases, J lost 5 bases, and 14 bases lay in between. CDR3 length: 13 residues. The CDR3: CASLWNGRDTQYF. CDR3 nucleotides: TGTGCCAGCCTATGGAACGGGAGAGATACGCAGTATTTT.

There are a few counts of this clonotype. The rearrangement uses TRBV13 and TRBJ1-2; D call uncertain. The germline CDR1 and CDR2 sequences are PRHDT and FYEKMQ (reference sequence). This CDR3 comprises 13 residues. Trimming shortened V by 0 bases and J by 7 bases, and 9 bases separated the two germline ends. CDR3: CASSLGWRSGYTF. As DNA, the CDR3 is TGTGCCAGCAGCTTAGGATGGAGGAGTGGCTACACCTTC.

The gene calls are TRBV6-1 and TRBJ1-2, with 9 nucleotides matching TRBD1. CDR3 length: 14 amino acids. After removal of 8 bases from V and 6 bases from J, the junction contained 10 bases not matched to a gene. CDR1 is MNHNS and CDR2 is SASEGT in the germline V gene. In nucleotides, the CDR3 is TGTGCCAGCGGATCACAGGGGGCGGCGGATGGCTACACCTTC. This codes for CASGSQGAADGYTF.

This clonotype was counted a few times. This chain links TRBV5-1 with TRBJ1-6, with D uncertain. Germline values: CDR1 SGHRS, CDR2 YFSETQ. V was trimmed by 4 bases and J by 9 bases, leaving 8 bases between them. The CDR3 consists of 12 residues. The CDR3: CASSTRGSPLHF. Written as DNA, the CDR3 is TGCGCCAGCAGCACGCGAGGTTCACCCCTCCACTTT.

The rearrangement links TRBV6-1 to TRBJ1-1; D unclear. This CDR3 has 14 amino acids. Germline V gene sequence: CDR1 MNHNS, CDR2 SASEGT. V was shortened by 9 bases and J by 0 bases, with 14 bases between the two germline ends. CDR3: CARLFLKMNTEAFF. The CDR3, as DNA: TGTGCCAGATTATTCTTGAAAATGAACACTGAAGCTTTCTTT.

The chain has TRBV5-1 and TRBJ2-5; 9 positions agree with TRBD2. V shed 0 bases, J shed 1 base, and the junction held 4 bases outside the gene matches. Germline V gene lookup returns CDR1 SGHRS and CDR2 YFSETQ. The CDR3 extends over 16 amino acids. DNA for the CDR3: TGCGCCAGCAGCTTGGGTGCTAGCGGGACCCAAGAGACCCAGTACTTC. Translation gives CASSLGASGTQETQYF.

The J gene is TRBJ2-1, the V gene TRBV20-1; 9 bases match TRBD1. Germline CDR1 and CDR2: DFQATT and SNEGSKA (reference sequence). V was pared by 0 bases and J by 6 bases, with 3 bases of the junction left unmatched. The CDR3 has 14 amino acids. CDR3 in amino acids: CSAREDRGINEQFF. The CDR3 bases are TGCAGTGCTAGAGAAGACAGGGGGATCAATGAGCAGTTCTTC.

This clonotype has more than one count but fewer than ten. The rearrangement joins TRBV19 to TRBJ2-1, with D uncertain. CDR1 is LNHDA and CDR2 is SQIVND in the germline V gene (reference sequence). The germline V and J ends were trimmed by 2 bases and 8 bases, with 22 bases remaining between them. The CDR3 length is 17 residues. The CDR3 sequence is CASSIRSDPPTMDEQFF. For the CDR3, the DNA is TGTGCCAGTAGTATAAGGTCCGATCCACCTACAATGGATGAGCAGTTCTTC.

This chain connects TRBV4-2 to TRBJ2-3; no clear D. Germline values: CDR1 LGHNA, CDR2 YNFKEQ. The CDR3 spans 17 residues. Trimming left V 5 bases short and J 4 bases short, with 22 bases between. CDR3 coding DNA: TGTGCCAGCAGCGAGTTTCTAGGCGGATCCGGCGCAGATACGCAGTATTTT. It translates to CASSEFLGGSGADTQYF.

This chain uses TRBV5-4 with TRBJ1-3; tentatively, D is TRBD1 (5 bases). The CDR3 consists of 14 residues. The germline V gene encodes CDR1 SGHNT and CDR2 YYREEE (reference sequence). With 2 bases removed from V and 4 bases from J, the gap between germline ends came to 10 bases. The CDR3 DNA sequence: TGTGCCAGCAGCTTTTCGGGGGTCGGAAACACCATATATTTT. Translated: CASSFSGVGNTIYF.

The chain has TRBV6-1 and TRBJ2-1; 7 bases are a match to TRBD1. This CDR3 has 14 residues. Germline CDR1 reads MNHNS; CDR2 reads SASEGT. V lost 8 bases, J lost 0 bases, and 4 bases stayed unmatched. CDR3 sequence: CASLDRDSYNEQFF. The DNA of the CDR3 is TGTGCCAGCCTAGACAGGGACTCCTACAATGAGCAGTTCTTC.